The rows below give T cell receptor beta chains drawn from one sample of a study of blood T cell repertoires in COVID-19. The table came from immunoSEQ multiplex PCR; TCRdb's copy has only in-frame clones and leaves some out. The sample includes 150,000 to 200,000 clones, approximately 86% of them seen just once. The specimen sequenced was peripheral blood. The receptor set was obtained from a woman aged 35 to 49 with COVID-19, enrolled during active disease. Both conserved end residues are part of each CDR3. D genes are given only for firm matches. Some rows mark clone size as missing; the rest say once, few, many or name a class of expanded clone.

J: TRBJ1-1
size: once
D: TRBD1
V: TRBV18
DNA: TGTGCCAGCTCCCCTCGGACAGGGGGGCTGTTGCACACTGAAGCTTTCTTT
CDR3: CASSPRTGGLLHTEAFF

J: TRBJ2-3
size: few
D: TRBD2
V: TRBV6-1
DNA: TGTGCCAGCAGTGAAACTAGCGGAGGGGCCACAGATACGCAGTATTTT
CDR3: CASSETSGGATDTQYF

J: TRBJ2-7
size: -
D: TRBD2
V: TRBV28
DNA: TGTGCCAGCAGTGTAGCGGGCTACGAGCAGTACTTC
CDR3: CASSVAGYEQYF

J: TRBJ1-4
size: -
D: TRBD1
V: TRBV6-2/TRBV6-3
DNA: TGTGCCAGCAGTAACATGCGACCGGGACAGGGAAATGAAAAACTGTTTTTT
CDR3: CASSNMRPGQGNEKLFF

J: TRBJ2-3
size: once
D: -
V: TRBV28
DNA: TGTGCCAGCAGTTTGAATCGGGGAACAGATACGCAGTATTTT
CDR3: CASSLNRGTDTQYF

J: TRBJ1-1
size: -
D: -
V: TRBV18
DNA: TGTGCCAGCTCCATAGACAGACAGAACACTGAAGCTTTCTTT
CDR3: CASSIDRQNTEAFF

J: TRBJ2-2
size: -
D: -
V: TRBV9
DNA: TGTGCCAGCAGCGTAGACGCGAACGCGAACACCGGGGAGCTGTTTTTT
CDR3: CASSVDANANTGELFF

J: TRBJ2-3
size: few
D: -
V: TRBV5-1
DNA: TGCGCCAGCAGTCGCGTATCGGGCACAGATACGCAGTATTTT
CDR3: CASSRVSGTDTQYF

J: TRBJ2-2
size: -
D: -
V: TRBV18
DNA: TGTGCCAGCTCATCCCAGGGCAGGAACACCGGGGAGCTGTTTTTT
CDR3: CASSSQGRNTGELFF

J: TRBJ2-3
size: -
D: -
V: TRBV5-4
DNA: TGTGCCAGCAGCTTGGGAGGGTTGGGCACAGATACGCAGTATTTT
CDR3: CASSLGGLGTDTQYF

J: TRBJ1-3
size: -
D: -
V: TRBV29-1
DNA: TGCAGCAGCTCCGACTCCTCTGGAAACACCATATATTTT
CDR3: CSSSDSSGNTIYF

J: TRBJ2-2
size: -
D: -
V: TRBV27
DNA: TGTGCCAGCAGTTATGCTCGGGGGAACACCGGGGAGCTGTTTTTT
CDR3: CASSYARGNTGELFF

J: TRBJ2-1
size: -
D: TRBD2
V: TRBV7-3
DNA: TGTGCCAGCAGCCCCCGAGGGGAGGGGCGTCCCCTCCTCTTC
CDR3: CASSPRGEGRPLLF

J: TRBJ2-7
size: -
D: -
V: TRBV28
DNA: TGTGCCAGCGGATCACAGGGACCCGACGAGCAGTACTTC
CDR3: CASGSQGPDEQYF

J: TRBJ2-3
size: -
D: TRBD2
V: TRBV4-2
DNA: TGTGCCAGCAGCCAAGATCCATTGCGGGGGGGCTCGACGCAGTATTTT
CDR3: CASSQDPLRGGSTQYF

J: TRBJ2-7
size: -
D: TRBD2
V: TRBV27
DNA: TGTGCCAGCAGCCGCGGGACTAGCGGGACTTGGGAGCAGTACTTC
CDR3: CASSRGTSGTWEQYF

J: TRBJ1-5
size: -
D: -
V: TRBV24-1
DNA: TGTGCCACCAGTGATTTAGGGGAACAGCCCCAGCATTTT
CDR3: CATSDLGEQPQHF

J: TRBJ2-5
size: -
D: TRBD2
V: TRBV24-1
DNA: TGTGCCACCAGTGATTCAGGCGGGGGGAGCCAAGAGACCCAGTACTTC
CDR3: CATSDSGGGSQETQYF

J: TRBJ2-5
size: -
D: -
V: TRBV4-2
DNA: TGTGCCAGCAGCCAAGAAGGGGTGGTAGGAACCCAGTACTTC
CDR3: CASSQEGVVGTQYF

J: TRBJ2-6
size: -
D: -
V: TRBV7-2
DNA: TGTGCCAGCAGCTTAATCAAGCGGGCTGGGGCCAACGTCCTGACTTTC
CDR3: CASSLIKRAGANVLTF

J: TRBJ1-2
size: -
D: TRBD1
V: TRBV20-1
DNA: TGCAGTGCTGGGACAGGGGGCGGCTACACCTTC
CDR3: CSAGTGGGYTF

J: TRBJ1-6
size: once
D: -
V: TRBV19
DNA: TGTGCCAGTAGTACCTATGATTCACCCCTCCACTTT
CDR3: CASSTYDSPLHF

J: TRBJ2-7
size: -
D: TRBD2
V: TRBV28
DNA: TGTGCCAGCAGTTTGGGCGGGAGGGGCGAGCAGTACTTC
CDR3: CASSLGGRGEQYF

J: TRBJ1-4
size: -
D: -
V: TRBV5-6
DNA: TGTGCCAGCAGCCATCAGCGGAATAATGAAAAACTGTTTTTT
CDR3: CASSHQRNNEKLFF

J: TRBJ2-1
size: -
D: TRBD1
V: TRBV5-1
DNA: TGCGCCAGCAGCCCGGGACAGGGGGGCTACAATGAGCAGTTCTTC
CDR3: CASSPGQGGYNEQFF

J: TRBJ2-2
size: -
D: TRBD2
V: TRBV9
DNA: TGTGCCAGCAGCGCAGCGGGGGGCGGGACCGGGGAGCTGTTTTTT
CDR3: CASSAAGGGTGELFF

J: TRBJ2-7
size: -
D: -
V: TRBV29-1
DNA: TGCAGCGTTGGGACAGCTCTTTACGAGCAGTACTTC
CDR3: CSVGTALYEQYF

J: TRBJ1-5
size: -
D: -
V: TRBV6-9
DNA: TGTGCCAGCAGTCCGCCCCGAGCAGGCCGAGATCAGCCCCAGCATTTT
CDR3: CASSPPRAGRDQPQHF

J: TRBJ2-3
size: -
D: TRBD1
V: TRBV28
DNA: TGTGCCAGCAACCTACAGGGGATCACAGATACGCAGTATTTT
CDR3: CASNLQGITDTQYF

J: TRBJ2-3
size: -
D: -
V: TRBV6-5
DNA: TGTGCCAGCAGTTACTCGATGTCGGGTCCCGGTACGCAGTATTTT
CDR3: CASSYSMSGPGTQYF

J: TRBJ1-2
size: -
D: TRBD1
V: TRBV5-4
DNA: TGTGCCAGCATCAGGACAGGGGGTAACTATGGCTACACCTTC
CDR3: CASIRTGGNYGYTF

J: TRBJ2-1
size: once
D: TRBD2
V: TRBV19
DNA: TGTGCCAGTAGTATAACTAGCGGGAGAATGAATGAGCAGTTCTTC
CDR3: CASSITSGRMNEQFF

J: TRBJ2-5
size: -
D: TRBD2
V: TRBV19
DNA: TGTGCCAGTAGTAAGCGGGGCCGAGAGACCCAGTACTTC
CDR3: CASSKRGRETQYF

J: TRBJ1-2
size: once
D: -
V: TRBV6-6
DNA: TGTGCCATCGGGGACTACTATGGCTACACCTTC
CDR3: CAIGDYYGYTF

J: TRBJ2-7
size: -
D: -
V: TRBV6-6
DNA: TGTGCCAGCACCCCATTGGCGAAGGGAGGCGAGCAGTACTTC
CDR3: CASTPLAKGGEQYF

J: TRBJ2-7
size: -
D: -
V: TRBV21-1
DNA: TGTGCCAGCAGCTCTTGGACTACCCGGAGCGGCTACGAGCAGTACTTC
CDR3: CASSSWTTRSGYEQYF

J: TRBJ1-4
size: many
D: TRBD1
V: TRBV27
DNA: TGTGCCAGCAGTTATAAAGACAGGGCACATGAAAAACTGTTTTTT
CDR3: CASSYKDRAHEKLFF

J: TRBJ2-1
size: -
D: TRBD2
V: TRBV27
DNA: TGTGCCAGCAGTCCTTCAGCGGGAGAGGTTTGGGACAATGAGCAGTTCTTC
CDR3: CASSPSAGEVWDNEQFF

J: TRBJ2-7
size: -
D: TRBD2
V: TRBV6-1
DNA: TGTGCCAGCAGTGAATCTAGAGCGACTAGCGGGATCTACGAGCAGTACTTC
CDR3: CASSESRATSGIYEQYF

J: TRBJ1-3
size: -
D: -
V: TRBV7-2
DNA: TGTGCCAGCAGCCCAACCGGGACAGGAAACACCATATATTTT
CDR3: CASSPTGTGNTIYF

J: TRBJ1-2
size: -
D: TRBD1
V: TRBV3-1/TRBV3-2
DNA: TGTGCCAGCAGCCAAACAGGACAGGGACGGGGCTACACCTTC
CDR3: CASSQTGQGRGYTF

J: TRBJ1-3
size: -
D: TRBD1
V: TRBV11-3
DNA: TGTGCCAGCAGATGGACAGGGGGCTCTGGAAACACCATATATTTT
CDR3: CASRWTGGSGNTIYF

J: TRBJ2-5
size: -
D: -
V: TRBV19
DNA: TGTGCCAGTAGTTTTCGTTCTGCGGAGACCCAGTACTTC
CDR3: CASSFRSAETQYF

J: TRBJ1-4
size: -
D: -
V: TRBV7-6
DNA: TGTGCCAGCAGCTTAGCCGGCGGTGAAAAACTGTTTTTT
CDR3: CASSLAGGEKLFF

J: TRBJ1-1
size: -
D: -
V: TRBV18
DNA: TGTGCCAGCTCCCCGTCGATCAGGAACACTGAAGCTTTCTTT
CDR3: CASSPSIRNTEAFF

J: TRBJ2-1
size: -
D: TRBD2
V: TRBV7-7
DNA: TGTGCTAGCAGCCTACGACTAGCGGACAATGAGCAGTTCTTC
CDR3: CASSLRLADNEQFF

J: TRBJ2-5
size: once
D: -
V: TRBV5-4
DNA: TGTGCCAGCAGCTTTCGGGGATCAGAGACCCAGTACTTC
CDR3: CASSFRGSETQYF

J: TRBJ2-1
size: -
D: TRBD2
V: TRBV7-3
DNA: TGTGCCAGCAGCCAAGGACTAGCGGGGACATACAATGAGCAGTTCTTC
CDR3: CASSQGLAGTYNEQFF

J: TRBJ1-1
size: -
D: TRBD1
V: TRBV7-8
DNA: TGTGCCAGCAGCTTAGGGGGGGCCGGGACAGGGGTTATCACTGAAGCTTTCTTT
CDR3: CASSLGGAGTGVITEAFF

J: TRBJ2-3
size: -
D: -
V: TRBV6-4
DNA: TGTGCCAGCAGTGACTCGGAGAGGGATTTAGATACGCAGTATTTT
CDR3: CASSDSERDLDTQYF

J: TRBJ2-2
size: -
D: TRBD2
V: TRBV5-1
DNA: TGCGCCAGCAGCTTGTTAGCGGGATCCGGGGAGCTGTTTTTT
CDR3: CASSLLAGSGELFF

J: TRBJ1-2
size: -
D: TRBD1
V: TRBV2
DNA: TGTGCCAGCAGTGAAACAGGGGGTAATGGCTACACCTTC
CDR3: CASSETGGNGYTF

J: TRBJ2-2
size: -
D: TRBD2
V: TRBV11-2
DNA: TGTGCCAGCAGCTTGTCACTAGCGGGACCCACCGGGGAGCTGTTTTTT
CDR3: CASSLSLAGPTGELFF

J: TRBJ2-3
size: -
D: -
V: TRBV4-2
DNA: TGTGCCAGCAGCCAAGTAATAAGCTCCACAGATACGCAGTATTTT
CDR3: CASSQVISSTDTQYF

J: TRBJ2-1
size: -
D: -
V: TRBV18
DNA: TGTGCCAGCTCACCCCCCATGAGGGATGAGCAGTTCTTC
CDR3: CASSPPMRDEQFF